Listed below are T cell receptor beta chains from one sample, sequenced in a study of cytomegalovirus exposure and HLA in healthy donors. The repertoire was sequenced with immunoSEQ multiplex PCR; TCRdb's copy has only in-frame clones and lacks some. The listing records around 70,000 clones. Material: PBMCs. The receptors here all came from a boy younger than 18 in good health and CMV-seronegative. Both conserved end residues are part of each CDR3. The D gene is left open where the match is weak.

>TRBJ2-5|NA|TRBV6-1
TGTGCCAGCAGTGAAGAGAATAGCGGCTCCCGCGAGACCCAGTACTTC
CASSEENSGSRETQYF
>TRBJ2-1|NA|TRBV30
TGTGCCTTTCGGGGGTACAATGAGCAGTTCTTC
CAFRGYNEQFF
>TRBJ2-7|NA|TRBV6-1
TGTGCCAGCAGTGAAGCTGCGTCTAGCGTTTCCACGATCGAGCAGTACTTC
CASSEAASSVSTIEQYF
>TRBJ2-3|TRBD2|TRBV7-9
TGTGCCAGCAGCTCAACGGCGGGAGTGACAGATACGCAGTATTTT
CASSSTAGVTDTQYF
>TRBJ1-1|NA|TRBV29-1
TGCAGCGTTGAATTACAGGTCCGGATCACTGAAGCTTTCTTT
CSVELQVRITEAFF
>TRBJ1-2|TRBD1|TRBV19
TGTGCCAGTAGTATAGTGTCGTTCGGGACAGACTATGGCTACACCTTC
CASSIVSFGTDYGYTF
>TRBJ1-2|NA|TRBV6-1
TGTGCCAGCCGGCCCGGGGAGAACTATGGCTACACCTTC
CASRPGENYGYTF
>TRBJ1-1|NA|TRBV6-1
TGTGCCAGCACCCTCCGGGACACTGAAGCTTTCTTT
CASTLRDTEAFF
>TRBJ2-3|NA|TRBV19
TGTGCCAGTAGTCGGGGGGATACGCAGTATTTT
CASSRGDTQYF
>TRBJ1-5|TRBD1|TRBV2
TGTGCCAGCAGGGACAGGGGAAGACAGCCCCAGCATTTT
CASRDRGRQPQHF
>TRBJ1-2|TRBD1|TRBV5-1
TGCGCCAGCAGCGCCGGACAGGGGGCATATGGCTACACCTTC
CASSAGQGAYGYTF
>TRBJ2-5|TRBD1|TRBV7-9
TGTGCCAGCAGCGCCTTAATCAGGGGGCGACTCCAAGAGACCCAGTACTTC
CASSALIRGRLQETQYF
>TRBJ1-1|TRBD1|TRBV19
TGTGCCAGTTGGAGGGGGCAAACTGAAGCTTTCTTT
CASWRGQTEAFF
>TRBJ2-2|TRBD1|TRBV4-1
TGCGCCAGCAGCCAGACAGGGTTACGGAACACCGGGGAGCTGTTTTTT
CASSQTGLRNTGELFF
>TRBJ2-6|NA|TRBV7-9
TGTGCCAGCAGCGTTCCTCTCTCTGGGGCCAACGTCCTGACTTTC
CASSVPLSGANVLTF
>TRBJ1-1|TRBD1|TRBV5-6
TGTGCCAGCAGCGTGCCAGGGGGAGATTGGATGAACACTGAAGCTTTCTTT
CASSVPGGDWMNTEAFF
>TRBJ2-1|TRBD2|TRBV4-2
TGTGCCAGCAGCTTATTAGCGGGAGTGGATAGTGAGCAGTTCTTC
CASSLLAGVDSEQFF
>TRBJ2-1|TRBD2|TRBV13
TGTGCCAGCAGCGGTAGCGGGAACTCCTACAATGAGCAGTTCTTC
CASSGSGNSYNEQFF
>TRBJ2-1|NA|TRBV5-6
TGTGCCAGCACTCCCCGGGGGAGCGGGTACAATGAGCAGTTCTTC
CASTPRGSGYNEQFF
>TRBJ2-7|TRBD1|TRBV25-1
TGTGCCAGCAGTGACGCAGGGACAGCCAAGGAATACGAGCAGTACTTC
CASSDAGTAKEYEQYF
>TRBJ2-1|NA|TRBV7-2
TGTGCCAGCAGCTTAAATGCTGGGTTAGGGGTGCAGTTCTTC
CASSLNAGLGVQFF
>TRBJ1-2|TRBD1|TRBV6-7
TGTGCCGGCTCAATCCGGGACAGGATGGGGGGCTACACCTTC
CAGSIRDRMGGYTF
>TRBJ1-2|NA|TRBV27
TGTGCCAGCAGTTCACTACAGGGCGGCTATGGCTACACCTTC
CASSSLQGGYGYTF
>TRBJ1-1|NA|TRBV7-3
TGTGCCAGCAGCTTAATGCGGGACACTGAAGCTTTCTTT
CASSLMRDTEAFF
>TRBJ1-3|NA|TRBV6-1
TGTGCCAGCACGGAGGAACAGAGCTCTGGAAACACCATATATTTT
CASTEEQSSGNTIYF
>TRBJ1-2|TRBD1|TRBV5-4
TGTGCCAGCAGCCCGGACAGGGGACTTGGCTACACCTTC
CASSPDRGLGYTF
>TRBJ2-1|TRBD1|TRBV5-1
TGCGCCAGCAGCTCGGGGACAGGGAACTACAATGAGCAGTTCTTC
CASSSGTGNYNEQFF
>TRBJ2-1|TRBD1|TRBV30
TGTGCCTGGAGTCGTCCCGGGACAGGGTCCTACAATGAGCAGTTCTTC
CAWSRPGTGSYNEQFF
>TRBJ2-5|TRBD1|TRBV25-1
TGTGCCAGCAGTGAAACAGGGGGCCGGGGAGAGACCCAGTACTTC
CASSETGGRGETQYF
>TRBJ2-4|TRBD1|TRBV18
TGTGCCAGCTCACAAGGACAGGGGGGAAACATTCAGTACTTC
CASSQGQGGNIQYF
>TRBJ2-5|TRBD2|TRBV5-4
TGTGCCAGCAGCCCTTGGGGGGAGAGGACTAGCGGAGAGCAAGAGACCCAGTACTTC
CASSPWGERTSGEQETQYF
>TRBJ2-7|TRBD2|TRBV27
TGTGCCAGCAGTTCCGGGACTAGCGGTAACGAGCAGTACTTC
CASSSGTSGNEQYF
>TRBJ1-2|NA|TRBV29-1
TGCAGCGACAGGGAGGGGAGTTATGGCTACACCTTC
CSDREGSYGYTF
>TRBJ1-5|NA|TRBV27
TGTGCCAGCAGTTTTTTGGGGCAGGGTCAGCCCCAGCATTTT
CASSFLGQGQPQHF
>TRBJ2-7|NA|TRBV25-1
TGTGCCAGCAGTGACTTGTCCGGGTACGAGCAGTACTTC
CASSDLSGYEQYF
>TRBJ1-1|TRBD1|TRBV19
TGTGCCAGTAGTTCCAGGGGGCAGTCGAGAGAAGCTTTCTTT
CASSSRGQSREAFF
>TRBJ2-3|TRBD2|TRBV5-1
TGCGCCAGCAGCTTGACTAGCGGGACCACAGATACGCAGTATTTT
CASSLTSGTTDTQYF
>TRBJ2-1|TRBD2|TRBV18
TGTGCCAGCTCACCCGCTAGCGGGGACAATGAGCAGTTCTTC
CASSPASGDNEQFF
>TRBJ1-2|NA|TRBV2
TGTGCCAGCAGAAGCCAAATCTATGGCTACACCTTC
CASRSQIYGYTF
>TRBJ2-6|NA|TRBV7-3
TGTGCCAGCAGTCCCTCCTCTGGGGCCAACGTCCTGACTTTC
CASSPSSGANVLTF
>TRBJ2-7|NA|TRBV7-2
TGTGCCAGCACGGGGAGCTACGAGCAGTACTTC
CASTGSYEQYF
>TRBJ1-1|TRBD1|TRBV2
TGTGCCAGCAGCAGGGGGCTGGAAGGCACTGAAGCTTTCTTT
CASSRGLEGTEAFF